Listed below are T cell receptor beta chains from one sample, sequenced in a study of Ad26.COV2.S vaccination and SARS-CoV-2 variants. Some clones are missing from TCRdb's copy, which holds only in-frame ones; the method was immunoSEQ multiplex PCR. The repertoire has 150,000 to 200,000 clones, 70% to 90% of them found once; the top ten carry more than 4.5%. The sequencing here drew on peripheral blood, taken after recovery from COVID-19. The receptors were gathered from a human donor who had recovered from COVID-19. Both conserved end residues are part of each CDR3. The D gene is left open where the match is weak.

TRBJ1-5,TRBV19,.,TGTGCCAGTAGTATAGGGCCTCAGGAGTATGGGAATCAGCCCCAGCATTTT,CASSIGPQEYGNQPQHF
TRBJ1-6,TRBV30,TRBD1,TGTGCCTGGGGACAGGGATTTTCACCCCTCCACTTT,CAWGQGFSPLHF
TRBJ1-2,TRBV4-1,.,TGCGCCAGCAGCCAGCCCCGTGGGGATGGCTACACCTTC,CASSQPRGDGYTF
TRBJ2-7,TRBV11-3,TRBD2,TGTGCCAGCAGCCCTCGGACTAGCTCCCTAGACGAGCAGTACTTC,CASSPRTSSLDEQYF
TRBJ1-5,TRBV10-3,TRBD1,TGTGCCACGAAACAGGGGGTAGAAGGCAATCAGCCCCAGCATTTT,CATKQGVEGNQPQHF
TRBJ1-2,TRBV12-3/TRBV12-4,TRBD1,TGTGCCAGCAGTTTAAACAGGGGTAGCTACACCTTC,CASSLNRGSYTF
TRBJ1-1,TRBV4-2,.,TGTGCCAGCAGCCAAGATCGGGAAAACACTGAAGCTTTCTTT,CASSQDRENTEAFF
TRBJ2-7,TRBV28,TRBD1,TGTGCCAGCAGTTTATTCGGGACAGGGACCTACGAGCAGTACTTC,CASSLFGTGTYEQYF
TRBJ2-1,TRBV5-4,.,TGTGCCAGCAGCTTTTCAAACTACAATGAGCAGTTCTTC,CASSFSNYNEQFF
TRBJ2-1,TRBV2,.,TGTGCCAGCAGTCCTGACAATGAGCAGTTCTTC,CASSPDNEQFF